These 13 T cell receptor beta chains were all obtained from the same sample, sequenced in a study of regulatory T cells in long-lasting Graves disease. CDR3 regions were amplified by Arm-PCR using iRepertoire HTBI primers to build TCR beta libraries. Via MiXCR, TCRdb re-called the multiplex PCR reads, giving one row per CDR3 protein. The sample has around 510,000 distinct CDR3 sequences, roughly 20% seen once. The time point here: persistent/refractory GD, antithyroid drugs over 5 years with positive TRAb. Preparation of the TCR library used RNA extracted from PBMCs. Material: peripheral blood mononuclear cells (PBMCs), obtained when the disease was refractory, from a patient treated with antithyroid drugs. The source of these receptors is a female donor with Graves disease.

The chain has TRBV11-2 and TRBJ2-2, with 12 bases identical to TRBD2. CDR3 length equals 14 residues. Per the germline V gene, CDR1 is SGHAT and CDR2 is FQNNGV. V gave up 5 bases and J gave up 10 bases; unmatched junction bases: 5. CDR3 protein: CASSPGLAGLELFF. DNA for the CDR3: TGTGCCAGCAGCCCCGGACTAGCGGGGTTGGAGCTGTTTTTT.

J is TRBJ2-7 and V is TRBV3-1; 7 nucleotides line up with TRBD1. The V and J ends lost 1 base and 4 bases, in that order; junction bases with no gene match: 4. The CDR3 loop spans 14 amino acids. Germline assignment: CDR1 LGHDT and CDR2 YNNKEL (reference sequence). The CDR3 region is CASSQGTGEYEQYF. The CDR3 nucleotides read TGTGCCAGCAGCCAAGGGACAGGAGAATACGAGCAGTACTTC.

This clonotype was seen a few times. This chain joins TRBV6-2 or TRBV6-3 and TRBJ2-1; 12 bases fit TRBD2. Germline lookup yields CDR1 MNHEY and CDR2 SVGEGT. The CDR3 sequence is 17 residues long. J lost 4 bases, V lost 3 bases, and 7 bases had no gene match. The CDR3 DNA sequence: TGTGCCAGCAGTTATAGCCCTAGCGGGAGGGGTTACAATGAGCAGTTCTTC. It translates to CASSYSPSGRGYNEQFF.

In its sample, this clonotype was seen many times. This chain joins TRBV28 and TRBJ2-3; D is uncertain. Germline values: CDR1 MDHEN, CDR2 SYDVKM. CDR3 size: 12 residues. The V gene lost 5 bases and the J gene lost 2 bases, with 5 bases spanning the gap. Written as DNA, the CDR3 is TGTGCCAGCAGTCCAGCCACAGATACGCAGTATTTT. It is translated as CASSPATDTQYF.

This clonotype was seen at least ten times. This chain joins TRBV2 and TRBJ2-7; a possible D gene is TRBD2 (6 bases). CDR3 length: 14 residues. Trimming removed 7 bases at V and 0 bases at J, with 13 bases between. Germline loops: CDR1 SNHLY, CDR2 FYNNEI. CDR3 nucleotide sequence: TGTGCCAGCACATACCGGGGGTCCTCCTACGAGCAGTACTTC. It is translated as CASTYRGSSYEQYF.

Turning to this clonotype: A much larger clone differs by one base, so this may be a read error. Here the CDR3 omits its conserved ending phenylalanine or tryptophan, so a read error is the likely source. The rearrangement joins TRBV2 to TRBJ2-7, with a tentative D call TRBD2 (6 bases). Germline V lookup: CDR1 SNHLY, CDR2 FYNNEI. The CDR3 contains 14 residues. V was clipped by 3 bases and J by 4 bases, with 13 bases between them. The CDR3 DNA follows: TGTGCCAGCAGTGAGAAGGGGACTGAATACGAGCAGTACTTA. Amino acid sequence: CASSEKGTEYEQYL.

This clonotype has just a few counts. V gene TRBV2 combines with J gene TRBJ1-6; a weak D match, TRBD1 (5 bases). Trimming left V 6 bases short and J 6 bases short, with 9 bases between. This CDR3 is 13 amino acids long. CDR1 and CDR2 from the germline V gene are SNHLY and FYNNEI. Written as DNA, the CDR3 is TGTGCCAGCAGGGCCGGGACTAATTCACCCCTCCACTTT. Residues: CASRAGTNSPLHF.

This chain uses TRBV7-2 with TRBJ2-6; tentative D call: TRBD1 (5 bases). This CDR3 is built from 17 residues. V was trimmed by 2 bases and J by 0 bases, leaving 11 bases between them. Germline assignment: CDR1 SGHTA and CDR2 FQGNSA. CDR3 protein: CASSLTGPYSGANVLTF. DNA for the CDR3: TGTGCCAGCAGCTTAACAGGCCCCTACTCTGGGGCCAACGTCCTGACTTTC.

This clonotype appeared a single time. The DNA for the CDR3 is TGTGCCAGCCGGAGCGGGAGAGAGACCCAGTACTTC. This translates into CASRSGRETQYF. This rearrangement joins TRBV19 to TRBJ2-5; 8 nucleotides align to TRBD2. The CDR3 is made up of 12 amino acids. The V gene end was trimmed by 9 bases and the J gene end by 4 bases; junction bases not matched to a gene: 4. Looked up from germline, CDR1 is LNHDA and CDR2 is SQIVND (reference sequence).

This clonotype was observed many times. The V and J genes are TRBV6-1 and TRBJ1-1; the D is unclear. Trimming left V 3 bases short and J 5 bases short, with 13 bases between. The CDR3 has 14 amino acids. In germline, CDR1 is MNHNS, CDR2 SASEGT. CDR3 sequence reads: CASSDSGLWTEAFF. The CDR3 bases are TGTGCCAGCAGTGATTCTGGACTTTGGACTGAAGCTTTCTTT.

This clonotype was counted ten times or more. J is TRBJ2-5 and V is TRBV2; D gene ambiguous. The CDR3 is made up of 14 amino acids. The germline CDR1 and CDR2 sequences are SNHLY and FYNNEI. Trimming left V 5 bases short and J 0 bases short, with 10 bases between. CDR3 sequence reads: CASSFWLDQETQYF. CDR3 bases: TGTGCCAGCAGTTTTTGGCTAGACCAAGAGACCCAGTACTTC.

J is TRBJ1-3 and V is TRBV12-5; a weak D match, TRBD1 (5 bases). The V end lost 1 base, the J end lost 2 bases, and 6 bases lay between the germline ends. Germline lookup yields CDR1 LGHNT and CDR2 FRNRAP. This CDR3 spans 14 amino acids. CDR3 amino acids: CASGLAGAGNTIYF. DNA of the CDR3: TGTGCTAGTGGTTTGGCGGGGGCTGGAAACACCATATATTTT.

This clonotype was seen ten or more times. The chain combines TRBV5-5 with TRBJ2-5; a possible D gene is TRBD1 (5 bases). V lost 0 bases and J 7 bases, leaving 16 bases between the germline ends. The germline V gene has CDR1 SGHKS and CDR2 YYEKEE (reference sequence). This CDR3 has 15 amino acids. CDR3 loop: CASSLGAGLYGTQYF. The CDR3, as DNA: TGTGCCAGCAGCTTGGGGGCAGGGCTATACGGGACCCAGTACTTC.